This note documents a single T cell receptor (beta chain) sequence. Germline values: CDR1 PRHDT, CDR2 FYEKMQ (reference sequence). V lost 7 bases to trimming and J lost 7 bases; unmatched junction nucleotides: 10. The CDR3 has 14 amino acids. Sequencing was performed with immunoSEQ multiplex PCR; in TCRdb, only in-frame clones are kept and a portion is missing. Of fewer than 100,000 clones detected, 95% to 98% appear once; the ten largest clones hold about 0.27%. These data come from a study of technical replicates of blood from a handful of donors. The chain links TRBV13 to TRBJ1-2, with 9 nucleotides matching TRBD1. Sequenced: T cells isolated from PBMCs. The receptor's source is a human donor in good health. The CDR3 coding sequence is TGTGCCAGCAACCTACTACAGGGGGCCCGTGGCTACACCTTC. Its translation is CASNLLQGARGYTF.